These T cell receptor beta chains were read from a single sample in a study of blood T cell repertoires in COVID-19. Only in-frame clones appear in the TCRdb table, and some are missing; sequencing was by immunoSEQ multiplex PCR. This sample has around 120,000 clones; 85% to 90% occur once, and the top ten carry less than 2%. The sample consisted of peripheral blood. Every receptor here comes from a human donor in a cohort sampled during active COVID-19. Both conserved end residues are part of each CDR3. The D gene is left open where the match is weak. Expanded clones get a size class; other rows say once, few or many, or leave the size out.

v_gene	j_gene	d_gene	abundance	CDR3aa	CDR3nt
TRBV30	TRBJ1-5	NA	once	CASRIPGQPQHF	TGTGCCTCAAGAATTCCGGGTCAGCCCCAGCATTTT
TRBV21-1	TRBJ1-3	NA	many	CAREAGNTIYF	TGTGCCAGAGAGGCTGGAAACACCATATATTTT
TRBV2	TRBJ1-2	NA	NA	CASSDSGVNYGYTF	TGTGCCAGCAGTGATTCAGGGGTAAACTATGGCTACACCTTC
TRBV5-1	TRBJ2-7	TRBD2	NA	CASSYLAGGVTYEQYF	TGCGCCAGCAGCTATTTAGCGGGAGGCGTAACCTACGAGCAGTACTTC
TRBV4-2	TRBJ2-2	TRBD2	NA	CASSQPSGGARTGELFF	TGTGCCAGCAGCCAACCTAGCGGGGGGGCCAGGACCGGGGAGCTGTTTTTT
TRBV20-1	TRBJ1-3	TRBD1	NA	CSASWSPGQALSGNTIYF	TGCAGTGCTAGTTGGTCCCCGGGACAGGCCCTCTCTGGAAACACCATATATTTT
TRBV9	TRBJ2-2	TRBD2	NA	CASSAPDASGRANTGELFF	TGTGCCAGCAGCGCCCCCGATGCTAGCGGGAGGGCGAACACCGGGGAGCTGTTTTTT
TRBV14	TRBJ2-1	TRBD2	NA	CASSRWASGREEQFF	TGTGCCAGCAGCCGTTGGGCTAGCGGGAGGGAGGAGCAGTTCTTC
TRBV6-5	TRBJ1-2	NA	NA	CASTPRNYGYTF	TGTGCCAGCACCCCGCGGAACTATGGCTACACCTTC
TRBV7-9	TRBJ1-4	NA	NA	CASSRRQTTNEKLFF	TGTGCCAGCAGCAGAAGACAGACAACTAATGAAAAACTGTTTTTT
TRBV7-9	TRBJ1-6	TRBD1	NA	CASSQQGWNSPLHF	TGTGCCAGCAGCCAACAGGGGTGGAATTCACCCCTCCACTTT
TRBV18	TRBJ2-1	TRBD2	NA	CASSTGTSANNEQFF	TGTGCCAGCTCAACCGGGACTAGCGCCAACAATGAGCAGTTCTTC
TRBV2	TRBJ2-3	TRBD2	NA	CASSGTSGRGDTQYF	TGTGCCAGCAGCGGTACTAGCGGGAGAGGAGATACGCAGTATTTT
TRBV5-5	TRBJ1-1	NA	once	CASSEHATGRDTEAFF	TGTGCCAGCAGCGAGCATGCGACAGGTCGGGACACTGAAGCTTTCTTT
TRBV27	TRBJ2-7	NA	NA	CASSATAPSREQYF	TGTGCCAGCAGTGCGACAGCCCCATCACGCGAGCAGTACTTC
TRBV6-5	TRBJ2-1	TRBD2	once	CASSYTSGGYNEQFF	TGTGCCAGCAGTTACACTAGCGGGGGTTACAATGAGCAGTTCTTC
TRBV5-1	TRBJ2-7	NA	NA	CASSFGGEAFYEQYF	TGCGCCAGCAGCTTCGGAGGGGAAGCCTTCTACGAGCAGTACTTC
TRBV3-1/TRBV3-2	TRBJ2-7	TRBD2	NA	CASSQYSSGRSSYEQYF	TGTGCCAGCAGCCAATATTCTAGCGGGAGGAGCTCCTACGAGCAGTACTTC
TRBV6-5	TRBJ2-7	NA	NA	CASSYSRRQAYEQYF	TGTGCCAGCAGTTACTCGAGGAGACAGGCTTACGAGCAGTACTTC
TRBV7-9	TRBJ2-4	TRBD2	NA	CARSGRLAGTKNIQYF	TGTGCCAGAAGCGGTAGACTAGCGGGTACCAAAAACATTCAGTACTTC
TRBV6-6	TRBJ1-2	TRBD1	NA	CASSYDRGRSNYGYTF	TGTGCCAGCAGTTACGACAGGGGTAGGTCCAACTATGGCTACACCTTC
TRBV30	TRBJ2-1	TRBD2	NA	CAWDSGGARYNEQFF	TGTGCCTGGGATAGCGGGGGGGCTAGGTACAATGAGCAGTTCTTC
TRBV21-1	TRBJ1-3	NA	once	CASISGTGKASSGNTIYF	TGTGCCAGCATTAGTGGGACAGGGAAAGCGAGCTCTGGAAACACCATATATTTT
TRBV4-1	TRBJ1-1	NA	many	CASSPDQVKAFF	TGCGCCAGCAGCCCAGATCAGGTTAAAGCTTTCTTT
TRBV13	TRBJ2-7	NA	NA	CASSLTGAYEQYF	TGTGCCAGCAGCCTAACGGGAGCGTACGAGCAGTACTTC
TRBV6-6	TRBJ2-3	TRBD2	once	CASSYRREGTDTQYF	TGTGCCAGCAGTTACAGGCGGGAGGGTACAGATACGCAGTATTTT
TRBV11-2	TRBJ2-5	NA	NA	CASSLAGPLETQYF	TGTGCCAGCAGCTTAGCAGGGCCCCTCGAGACCCAGTACTTC
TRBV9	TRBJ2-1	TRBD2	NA	CASNSAGGPGEQFF	TGTGCCAGCAATTCGGCGGGAGGGCCAGGTGAGCAGTTCTTC
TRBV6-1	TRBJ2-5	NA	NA	CASSEIGRGTQYF	TGTGCCAGCAGTGAGATAGGGAGAGGGACCCAGTACTTC